This T cell receptor (beta chain) was found in a study of cytomegalovirus exposure and HLA in healthy donors. Looking at the study overall: For the roughly 370 genotyped donors, more than 65% fell within the Caucasian-associated ancestry cluster.

The CDR3 is 12 residues long. V lost 0 bases and J 5 bases, leaving 7 bases between the germline ends. The germline gives CDR1 GTSNPN, CDR2 SVGIG (reference sequence). A word on this clone: The antigen is unknown.

Findings and caveats of the study: Earlier results showed most TCR beta V segments being productive about 90% or about 30% of the time.

This PCR relied on a set of 60 Vbeta primers and 13 Jbeta primers. Measured with immunoSEQ multiplex PCR; TCRdb has only the in-frame clones, and not every one. The sample yields 95,000 to 100,000 clones, about 80% seen once. The clonotype comes from a man aged 35 to 55 in good health and CMV-seronegative. Sample: PBMCs. The chain combines TRBV30 with TRBJ2-5; D possibly corresponds to TRBD2 (6 bases). In DNA form, the CDR3 reads TGTGCCTGGAGTGTGAGCGGGGAGACCCAGTACTTC. This translates into CAWSVSGETQYF.